This T cell receptor (beta chain) was obtained from a study of T cell responses to AZD1222 COVID-19 vaccine. Study-wide background: Samples with a second dose at about 4 or about 12 weeks were pooled together. Regarding the study as a whole: Two doses of AZD1222 preceded a rise in Spike-specific TCR breadth and depth. It should be noted that donors were predominantly white British and more often female, and clonal diversity was possibly underestimated.

About this clone: The antigen is undetermined.

The assay was immunoSEQ multiplex PCR, and TCRdb's table has in-frame clones only and misses some. Here the sample spans about 160,000 clones, roughly nine tenths being singletons. The CDR3 is 10 amino acids. CDR1 SGHTA and CDR2 FQGNSA come from the germline V gene. V lost 8 bases and J lost 0, with 1 base in between. The rearrangement links TRBV7-2 to TRBJ1-1; D uncertain. The sample was peripheral blood, taken on day 0 of AZD1222 vaccination. This sequence originates from an adult in good health. DNA for the CDR3: TGTGCCAGCTTGAACACTGAAGCTTTCTTT. This codes for CASLNTEAFF.